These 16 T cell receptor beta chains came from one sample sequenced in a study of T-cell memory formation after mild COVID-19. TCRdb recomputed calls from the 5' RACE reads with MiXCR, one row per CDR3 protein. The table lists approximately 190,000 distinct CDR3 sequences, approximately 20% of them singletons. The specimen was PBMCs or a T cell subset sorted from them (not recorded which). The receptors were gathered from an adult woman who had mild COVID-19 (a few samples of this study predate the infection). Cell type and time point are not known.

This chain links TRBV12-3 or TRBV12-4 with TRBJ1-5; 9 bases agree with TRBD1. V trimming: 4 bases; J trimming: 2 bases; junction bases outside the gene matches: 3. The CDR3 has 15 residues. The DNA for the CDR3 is TGTGCCAGCAGTTCGGGACAGGGTGGCAATCAGCCCCAGCATTTT. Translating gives CASSSGQGGNQPQHF.

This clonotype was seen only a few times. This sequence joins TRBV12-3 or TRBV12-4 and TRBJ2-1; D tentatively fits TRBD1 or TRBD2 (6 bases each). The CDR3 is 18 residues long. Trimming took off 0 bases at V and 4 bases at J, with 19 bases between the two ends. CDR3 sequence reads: CASSLAAGLKGVYNEQFF. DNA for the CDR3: TGTGCCAGCAGTTTAGCAGCGGGCCTTAAGGGGGTATACAATGAGCAGTTCTTC.

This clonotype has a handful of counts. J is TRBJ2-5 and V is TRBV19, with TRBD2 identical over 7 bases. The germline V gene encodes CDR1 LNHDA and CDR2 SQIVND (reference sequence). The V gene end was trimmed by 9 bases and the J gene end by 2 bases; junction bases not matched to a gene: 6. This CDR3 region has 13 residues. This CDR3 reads CASGRTRQETQYF. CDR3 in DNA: TGTGCCAGCGGGAGGACAAGACAAGAGACCCAGTACTTC.

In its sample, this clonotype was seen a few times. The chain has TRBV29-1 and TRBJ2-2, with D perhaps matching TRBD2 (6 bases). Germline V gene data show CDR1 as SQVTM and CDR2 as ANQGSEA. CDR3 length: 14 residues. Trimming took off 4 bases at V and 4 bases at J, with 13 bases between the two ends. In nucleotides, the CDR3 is TGCAGCGTTGCCCGGGAGTTGGGCACCGGGGAGCTGTTTTTT. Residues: CSVARELGTGELFF.

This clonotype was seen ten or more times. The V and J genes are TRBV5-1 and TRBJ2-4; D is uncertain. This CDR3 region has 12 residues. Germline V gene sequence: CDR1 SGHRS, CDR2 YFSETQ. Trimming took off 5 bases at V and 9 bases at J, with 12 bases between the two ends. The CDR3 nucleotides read TGCGCCAGCAGTTCACCCTCAGGCATTCAGTACTTC. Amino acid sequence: CASSSPSGIQYF.

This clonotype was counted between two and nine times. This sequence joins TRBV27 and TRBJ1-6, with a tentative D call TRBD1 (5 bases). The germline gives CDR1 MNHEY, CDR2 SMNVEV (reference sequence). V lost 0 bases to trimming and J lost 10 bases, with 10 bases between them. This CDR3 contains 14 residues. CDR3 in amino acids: CASSLSRGTSPLHF. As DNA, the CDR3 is TGTGCCAGCAGTTTATCGAGGGGAACCTCACCCCTCCACTTT.

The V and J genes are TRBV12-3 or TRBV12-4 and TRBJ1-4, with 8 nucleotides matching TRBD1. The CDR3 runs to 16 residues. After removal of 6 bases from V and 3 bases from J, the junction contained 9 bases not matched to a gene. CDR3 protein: CASRHYRQGSNEKLFF. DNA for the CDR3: TGTGCCAGCAGACACTATCGACAGGGGTCTAATGAAAAACTGTTTTTT.

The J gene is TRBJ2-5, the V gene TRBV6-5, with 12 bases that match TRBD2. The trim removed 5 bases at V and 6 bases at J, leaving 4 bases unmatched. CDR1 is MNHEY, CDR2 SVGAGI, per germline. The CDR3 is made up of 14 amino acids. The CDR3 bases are TGTGCCAGCAGTCCTAGCGGGGGGGCGAAGACCCAGTACTTC. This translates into CASSPSGGAKTQYF.

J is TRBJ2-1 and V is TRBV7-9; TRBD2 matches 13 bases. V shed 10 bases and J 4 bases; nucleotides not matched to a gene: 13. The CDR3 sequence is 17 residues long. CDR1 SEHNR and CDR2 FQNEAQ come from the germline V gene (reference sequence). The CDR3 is CATSTSGGSGSYNEQFF. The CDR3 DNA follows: TGTGCCACCTCGACTAGCGGGGGGTCAGGCTCTTACAATGAGCAGTTCTTC.

This CDR3 is CASSEFGTTDTQYF. The CDR3 DNA is TGTGCCAGCAGTGAATTTGGGACAACAGATACGCAGTATTTT. The chain recombines TRBV2 with TRBJ2-3, with TRBD1 as a possible D gene (6 bases). CDR1 and CDR2 (germline): SNHLY, FYNNEI. The CDR3 has 14 amino acids. V lost 2 bases and J lost 3, with 9 bases in between.

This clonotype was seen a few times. The CDR3 bases are TGTGCCAGCAGCTCAGCGGGAGGGCGGGCGGATGAGCAGTTCTTC. Translating it yields CASSSAGGRADEQFF. The chain links TRBV7-2 to TRBJ2-1; 10 bases agree with TRBD2. V was pared by 4 bases and J by 8 bases, with 8 bases of the junction left unmatched. Germline values: CDR1 SGHTA, CDR2 FQGNSA. The CDR3 runs 15 residues.

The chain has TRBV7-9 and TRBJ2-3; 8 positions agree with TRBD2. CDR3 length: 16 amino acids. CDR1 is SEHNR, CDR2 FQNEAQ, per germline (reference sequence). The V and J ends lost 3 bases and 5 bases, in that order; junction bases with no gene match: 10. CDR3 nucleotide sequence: TGTGCCAGCAGCTTCACCTGGCGGGGGGACGGAGATACGCAGTATTTT. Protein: CASSFTWRGDGDTQYF. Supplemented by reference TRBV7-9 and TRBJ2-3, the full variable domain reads DTGVSQNPRHKITKRGQNVTFRCDPISEHNRLYWYRQTLGQGPEFLTYFQNEAQLEKSRLLSDRFSAERPKGSFSTLEIQRTEQGDSAMYLCASSFTWRGDGDTQYFGPGTRLTVL.

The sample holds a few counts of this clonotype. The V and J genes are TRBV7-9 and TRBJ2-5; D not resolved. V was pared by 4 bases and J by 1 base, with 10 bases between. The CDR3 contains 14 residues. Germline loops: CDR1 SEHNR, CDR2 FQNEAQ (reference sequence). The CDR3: CASSSRQPQETQYF. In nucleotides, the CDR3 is TGTGCCAGCAGCTCTAGACAACCCCAAGAGACCCAGTACTTC.

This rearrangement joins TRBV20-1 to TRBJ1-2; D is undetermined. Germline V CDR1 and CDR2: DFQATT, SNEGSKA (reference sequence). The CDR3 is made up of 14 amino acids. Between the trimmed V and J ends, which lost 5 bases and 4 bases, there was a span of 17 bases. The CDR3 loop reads CSAEGGKARYGYTF. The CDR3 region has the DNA TGCAGTGCTGAGGGAGGGAAGGCCCGCTATGGCTACACCTTC.

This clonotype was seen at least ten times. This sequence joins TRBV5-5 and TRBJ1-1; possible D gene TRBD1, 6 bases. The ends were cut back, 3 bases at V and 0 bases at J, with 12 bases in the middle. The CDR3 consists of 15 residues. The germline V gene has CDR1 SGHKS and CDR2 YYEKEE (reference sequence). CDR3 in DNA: TGTGCCAGCAGCTCGGGGACATATATGAACACTGAAGCTTTCTTT. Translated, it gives CASSSGTYMNTEAFF.

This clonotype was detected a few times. The CDR3 DNA is TGTGCCACCAGTGATTTTATGCCAGGGGCACTGGATACGCAGTATTTT. Translated: CATSDFMPGALDTQYF. The rearrangement uses TRBV24-1 and TRBJ2-3; D perhaps matches TRBD1 (6 bases). The germline CDR1 and CDR2 sequences are KGHDR and SFDVKD. V lost 1 base to trimming and J lost 6 bases, with 16 bases between them. The CDR3 runs 16 residues.